A selection of T cell receptor beta chains follows, all from one sample in a study of cytomegalovirus exposure and HLA in healthy donors. Libraries were prepared by immunoSEQ multiplex PCR; TCRdb keeps only in-frame clonotypes and omits some of them. The profile shows approximately 140,000 clones, around 80% of them singletons. Sequenced input: PBMCs. The receptors derive from a man aged 40-49 years in good health and CMV-seropositive. CDR3s include the opening cysteine and the closing phenylalanine or tryptophan. D genes are given only for firm matches. Rows may omit the clone size; those that give it use once, few, many or a size class.

.	TRBV5-1	.	TRBJ1-3	TGCGCCAGCAGCCCGGGGGGGGAGGGCCCGGACTTT	CASSPGGEGPDF
once	TRBV9	.	TRBJ1-3	TGTGCTTGGGGGGGACTCTCTGGAAACACCATATATTTT	CAWGGLSGNTIYF
few	TRBV7-9	.	TRBJ2-2	TGTGCCAGCAGTCCCCTGGGGGAGGACCACACCGGGGAGCTGTTTTTT	CASSPLGEDHTGELFF
.	TRBV2	.	TRBJ1-6	TGTGCCAGCAGTGATTCAAGTAGCAGTAATTCCCCCCTCCACTTT	CASSDSSSSNSPLHF
.	TRBV9	TRBD2	TRBJ2-3	TGTGCCAGCACCCTGCTAGCGGCGGGGGATACGCAGTATTTT	CASTLLAAGDTQYF
.	TRBV19	TRBD2	TRBJ2-7	TGTGCCAGTAGTATAGATCATGGGAGGGGAACCTACGAGCAGTACTTC	CASSIDHGRGTYEQYF
.	TRBV19	.	TRBJ2-1	TGTGCCAGTAGTTTAACAGACTACAATGAGCAGTTCTTC	CASSLTDYNEQFF
.	TRBV28	TRBD1	TRBJ2-7	TGTGCCAGCAGTTTCACAGGGGGGTTATACGAGCAGTACTTC	CASSFTGGLYEQYF
.	TRBV19	.	TRBJ1-5	TGTGCCAGTAGTATGGACTTCAGTTCGTATAGCAATCAGCCCCAGCATTTT	CASSMDFSSYSNQPQHF
.	TRBV4-1	TRBD1	TRBJ1-6	TGCGCCAGCAGCTCCCGGCAGGCAGGGGGCCGGTCACCCCTCCACTTT	CASSSRQAGGRSPLHF
once	TRBV2	.	TRBJ1-5	TGTGCCAGCATCCCCGACAGGATGGGGCCCCAGCATTTT	CASIPDRMGPQHF
once	TRBV5-1	TRBD1	TRBJ1-1	TGCGCCAGCAGCCCACAGGGGGGAGAAGCTTTCTTT	CASSPQGGEAFF
.	TRBV4-3	.	TRBJ1-1	TGCGCCAGCAGCCAAGATGGGAGAGTCAACACTGAAGCTTTCTTT	CASSQDGRVNTEAFF
.	TRBV28	.	TRBJ2-5	TGTGCCAGCAGCCATATACAGGGTAGAGGACAAGAGACCCAGTACTTC	CASSHIQGRGQETQYF
.	TRBV5-1	TRBD2	TRBJ2-1	TGCGCCAGCAGACTAGCGGGATCCTACAATGAGCAGTTCTTC	CASRLAGSYNEQFF
.	TRBV27	TRBD2	TRBJ2-5	TGTGCCAGCAGCCTTACCCTAGCGGGAGGGCTAGAGACCCAGTACTTC	CASSLTLAGGLETQYF
.	TRBV5-8	.	TRBJ2-7	TGTGCCAGCAGCTGGAGGACGGCCCCGCTAGCCTACGAGCAGTACTTC	CASSWRTAPLAYEQYF
.	TRBV19	TRBD1	TRBJ1-2	TGTGCCAGTGCCACCGACAGGGCCGTATATGGCTACACCTTC	CASATDRAVYGYTF
.	TRBV27	TRBD1	TRBJ1-3	TGTGCCAGCAGTTTCACCCTCGTGAGGGGGCCGGGAAACACCATATATTTT	CASSFTLVRGPGNTIYF
.	TRBV29-1	.	TRBJ2-3	TGCAGCGTGGAGGCTCGGGGAACAGATACGCAGTATTTT	CSVEARGTDTQYF
.	TRBV7-2	TRBD2	TRBJ2-1	TGTGCCAGCAGCTCCCCCTCACCCTTAGCGGGGGGGAGTTACAATGAGCAGTTCTTC	CASSSPSPLAGGSYNEQFF
.	TRBV21-1	.	TRBJ1-3	TGTGCCAGCAGCAAAGTTCGGATACAGGGATCTGGAAACACCATATATTTT	CASSKVRIQGSGNTIYF
.	TRBV7-2	.	TRBJ1-2	TGTGCCAGCAGCTTAGCGCTAGTGGACAGTTATGGCTACACCTTC	CASSLALVDSYGYTF
.	TRBV5-1	TRBD1	TRBJ2-3	TGCGCCAGCAGCCCCACAGGGGGCAGACGCACAGATACGCAGTATTTT	CASSPTGGRRTDTQYF
.	TRBV7-6	.	TRBJ1-1	TGTGCCAGCAGCTTAATCCTCACTGAAGCTTTCTTT	CASSLILTEAFF
.	TRBV2	.	TRBJ2-6	TGTGCCAGCATGAACAGGTCCTCTGGGGCCAACGTCCTGACTTTC	CASMNRSSGANVLTF
.	TRBV9	TRBD1	TRBJ1-2	TGTGCCAGCAGCGTAGACGGGACAGGGGGCAGGGGCTACACCTTC	CASSVDGTGGRGYTF
.	TRBV5-1	.	TRBJ1-4	TGCGCCAGCAGCTTGGCCAGAGTAGCCGGTGAAAAACTGTTTTTT	CASSLARVAGEKLFF
.	TRBV5-8	TRBD1	TRBJ1-2	TGTGCCAGCAGCACACCCGGGACAGGGGGCTACTATGGCTACACCTTC	CASSTPGTGGYYGYTF
.	TRBV4-1	.	TRBJ2-7	TGCGCCAGCAGCCAAGATACAGGACCCACCCTACGAGGACAGTACTTC	CASSQDTGPTLRGQYF
.	TRBV6-5	.	TRBJ1-5	TGTGCCAGCAGTTACACGCGGGGAGGCAATCAGCCCCAGCATTTT	CASSYTRGGNQPQHF
.	TRBV4-3	TRBD1	TRBJ2-5	TGCGCCAGCAGCCAACTGGACAGGGCGGAGGAGACCCAGTACTTC	CASSQLDRAEETQYF
.	TRBV25-1	TRBD1	TRBJ1-1	TGTGCCAGCCGGGGGACAGCGAACACTGAAGCTTTCTTT	CASRGTANTEAFF
.	TRBV19	.	TRBJ2-7	TGTGCCAGTAGTTTCTCTAACGAGCAGTACTTC	CASSFSNEQYF
.	TRBV4-2	.	TRBJ1-2	TGTGCCAGCAGCCCCCGGGGGGTATCCTATGGCTACACCTTC	CASSPRGVSYGYTF
.	TRBV15	.	TRBJ1-3	TGTGCCACCAGCAGGGTACTCGGCTCTGGAAACACCATATATTTT	CATSRVLGSGNTIYF
.	TRBV2	.	TRBJ2-2	TGTGCCAGCAGTGAGAGGGACACCAACACCGGGGAGCTGTTTTTT	CASSERDTNTGELFF
once	TRBV4-3	.	TRBJ1-2	TGCGCCAGCAGCCGCGCGGAGACACCGGGGTATGGCTACACCTTC	CASSRAETPGYGYTF
.	TRBV29-1	.	TRBJ2-3	TGCAGCGTCGAGAACACAGATACGCAGTATTTT	CSVENTDTQYF
.	TRBV6-6	.	TRBJ1-2	TGTGCCAGCAGCGGACAGAACTATGGCTACACCTTC	CASSGQNYGYTF
few	TRBV4-2	TRBD2	TRBJ2-3	TGTGCCAGCAGCATCGGGACTAGCGGGAATAGAGGAGATACGCAGTATTTT	CASSIGTSGNRGDTQYF